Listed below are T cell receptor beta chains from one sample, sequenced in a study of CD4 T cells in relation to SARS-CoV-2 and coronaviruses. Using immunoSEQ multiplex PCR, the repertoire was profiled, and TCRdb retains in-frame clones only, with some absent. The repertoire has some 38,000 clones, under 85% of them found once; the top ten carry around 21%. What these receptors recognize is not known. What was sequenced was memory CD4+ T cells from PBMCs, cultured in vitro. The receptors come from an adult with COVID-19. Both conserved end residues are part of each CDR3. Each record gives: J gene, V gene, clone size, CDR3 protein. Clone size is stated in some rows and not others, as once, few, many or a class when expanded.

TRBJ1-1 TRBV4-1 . CASSQDPFEGRGDPMNTEAFF
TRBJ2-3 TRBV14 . CASSQPGAVDTQYF
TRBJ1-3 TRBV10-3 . CAIRGYSCRSGNTIYF
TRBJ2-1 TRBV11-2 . CASSPTPSGRRGNEQFF
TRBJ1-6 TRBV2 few CASSDASGGPNSPLHF
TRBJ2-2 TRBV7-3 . CASSSGTPSGELFF
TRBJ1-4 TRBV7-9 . CASSLAARGGGTPNEKLFF
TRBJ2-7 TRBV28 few CASSTTQTAEQYF
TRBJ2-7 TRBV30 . CAWSGTGGLYEQYF
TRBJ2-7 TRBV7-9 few CASSSGGADYEQYF
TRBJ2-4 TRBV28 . CASSLDQGSTNIQYF
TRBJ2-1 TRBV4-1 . CASSQVFGGSYNEQFF
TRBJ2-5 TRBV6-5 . CASRGHDRGETQYF
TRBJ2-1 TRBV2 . CASRGGTSGYNEQFF
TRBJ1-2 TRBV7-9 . CASRQAGGLGYGYTF
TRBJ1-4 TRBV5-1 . CASSLAGGGGEKLFF
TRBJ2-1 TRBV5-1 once CASSLGGDYNEQFF
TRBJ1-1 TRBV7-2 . CASSLDRVTEAFF
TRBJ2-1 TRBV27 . CASSLWPAVARGNEQFF
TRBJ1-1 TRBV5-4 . CASSLELGTNTEAFF
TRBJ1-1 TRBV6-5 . CASSLEWNTEAFF
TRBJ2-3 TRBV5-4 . CASSLATGTGDTQYF
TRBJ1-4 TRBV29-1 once CSVADPRNEKLFF
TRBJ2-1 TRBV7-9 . CASRLAGDEQFF
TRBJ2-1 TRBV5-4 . CASSSTSASSYNEQFF
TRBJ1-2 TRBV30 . CAWSGQLMGGYTF
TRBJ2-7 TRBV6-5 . CASSLSIVNYEQYF
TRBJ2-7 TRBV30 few CAWSPVGHKSYEQYF
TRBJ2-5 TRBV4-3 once CASSQDLEETQYF
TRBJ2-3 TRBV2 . CASGTGREEADTQYF
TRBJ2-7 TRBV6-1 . CASSDYTYEQYF
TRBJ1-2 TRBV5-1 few CASSPEGVANYGYTF
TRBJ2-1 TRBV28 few CASSPAGVRNNEQFF